This T cell receptor (beta chain) was identified during a study of T cells in women clearing cervical HPV infection. The repertoire was sequenced with immunoSEQ multiplex PCR; TCRdb's copy has only in-frame clones and lacks some. The data show 15,000 to 20,000 clones, and the top ten clones hold approximately 14%. This CDR3 is built from 14 residues. Trimming took 2 bases from V and 0 from J; bases not matched to a gene: 2. Germline-derived CDR1 and CDR2 are DFQATT and SNEGSKA (reference sequence). Note on this clone: The read is 3 residues too short to cover the CDR3 end, so that end is filled in from the germline J gene.

This TCR was recovered from a woman between 18 and 69 years old with a cervical HPV16 infection that either progressed to CIN3+ or cleared (not recorded which). V is TRBV20-1 and J is TRBJ2-7; 9 bases line up with TRBD2. Sequencing was done on a sample of blood buffy coat. CDR3 DNA (partial): TGCAGTGCTAGACATAGCGGGAGCTCCTACGAG. Its translation is CSARHSGSSYE. The entire CDR3 protein reads CSARHSGSSYEQYF.